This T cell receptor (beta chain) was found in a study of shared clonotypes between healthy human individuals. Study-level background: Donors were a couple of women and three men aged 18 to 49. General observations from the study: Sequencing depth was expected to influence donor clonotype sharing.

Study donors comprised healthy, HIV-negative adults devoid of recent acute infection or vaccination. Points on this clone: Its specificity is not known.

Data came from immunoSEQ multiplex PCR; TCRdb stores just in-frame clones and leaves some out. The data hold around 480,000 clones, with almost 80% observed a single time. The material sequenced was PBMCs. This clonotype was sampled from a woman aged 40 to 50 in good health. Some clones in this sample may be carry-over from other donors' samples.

The chain's CDR3 is CASSPSLGTREDTQYF. CDR3 in DNA: TGTGCCAGCTCACCTTCTTTGGGGACCCGCGAGGATACGCAGTATTTT. The J gene is TRBJ2-3, the V gene TRBV18, with D perhaps given as TRBD1 or TRBD2 (5 bases each). Germline V CDR1 and CDR2: KGHSH, LQKENI. V was trimmed by 3 bases and J by 6 bases, leaving 19 bases between them. This CDR3 spans 16 amino acids.